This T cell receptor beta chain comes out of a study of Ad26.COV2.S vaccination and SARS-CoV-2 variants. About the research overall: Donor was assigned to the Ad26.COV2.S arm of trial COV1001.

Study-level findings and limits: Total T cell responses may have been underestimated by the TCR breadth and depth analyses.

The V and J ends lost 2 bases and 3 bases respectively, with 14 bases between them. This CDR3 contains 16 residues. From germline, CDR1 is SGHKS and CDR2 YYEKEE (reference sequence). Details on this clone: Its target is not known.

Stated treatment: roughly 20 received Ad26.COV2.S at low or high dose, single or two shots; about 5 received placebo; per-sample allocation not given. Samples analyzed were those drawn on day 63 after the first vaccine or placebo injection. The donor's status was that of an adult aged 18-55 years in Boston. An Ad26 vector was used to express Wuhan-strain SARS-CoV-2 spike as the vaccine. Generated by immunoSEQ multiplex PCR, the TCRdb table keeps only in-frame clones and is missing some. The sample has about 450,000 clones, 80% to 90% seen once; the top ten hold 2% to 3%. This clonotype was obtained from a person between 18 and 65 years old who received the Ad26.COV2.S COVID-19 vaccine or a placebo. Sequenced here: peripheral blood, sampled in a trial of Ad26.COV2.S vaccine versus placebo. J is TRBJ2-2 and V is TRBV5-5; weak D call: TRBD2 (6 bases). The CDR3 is CASSFPFAGHTGELFF. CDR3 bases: TGTGCCAGCAGCTTCCCATTTGCGGGACACACCGGGGAGCTGTTTTTT.